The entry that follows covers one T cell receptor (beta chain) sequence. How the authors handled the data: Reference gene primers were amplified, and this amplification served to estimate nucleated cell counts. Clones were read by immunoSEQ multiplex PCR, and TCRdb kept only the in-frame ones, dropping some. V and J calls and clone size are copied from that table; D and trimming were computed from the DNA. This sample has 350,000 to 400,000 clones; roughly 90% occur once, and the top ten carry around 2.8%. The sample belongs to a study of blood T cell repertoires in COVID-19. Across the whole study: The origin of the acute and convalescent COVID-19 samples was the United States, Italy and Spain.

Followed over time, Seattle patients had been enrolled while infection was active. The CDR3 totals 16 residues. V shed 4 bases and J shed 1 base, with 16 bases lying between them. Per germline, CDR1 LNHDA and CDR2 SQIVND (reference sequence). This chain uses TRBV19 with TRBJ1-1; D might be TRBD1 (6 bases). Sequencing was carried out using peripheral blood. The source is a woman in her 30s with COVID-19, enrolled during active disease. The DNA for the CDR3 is TGTGCCAGTAGTAGCCCTAGTGGACAGCCGAACACTGAAGCTTTCTTT. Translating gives CASSSPSGQPNTEAFF.